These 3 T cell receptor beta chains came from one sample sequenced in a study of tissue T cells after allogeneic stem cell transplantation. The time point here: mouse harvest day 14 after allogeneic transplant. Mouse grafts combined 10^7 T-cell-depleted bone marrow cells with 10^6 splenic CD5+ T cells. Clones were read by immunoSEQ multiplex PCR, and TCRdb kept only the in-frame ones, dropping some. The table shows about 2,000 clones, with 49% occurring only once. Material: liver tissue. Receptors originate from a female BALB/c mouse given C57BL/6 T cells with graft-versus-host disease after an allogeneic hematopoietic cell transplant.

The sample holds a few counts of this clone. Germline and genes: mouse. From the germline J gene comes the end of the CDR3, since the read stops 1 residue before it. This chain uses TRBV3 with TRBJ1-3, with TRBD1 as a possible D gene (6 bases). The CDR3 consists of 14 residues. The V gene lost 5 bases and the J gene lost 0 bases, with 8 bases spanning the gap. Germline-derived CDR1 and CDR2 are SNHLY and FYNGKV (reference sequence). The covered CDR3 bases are TGTGCCAGCAGCCTCAGGGGTTCTGGAAATACGCTCTAT. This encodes CASSLRGSGNTLY. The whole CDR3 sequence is CASSLRGSGNTLYF.

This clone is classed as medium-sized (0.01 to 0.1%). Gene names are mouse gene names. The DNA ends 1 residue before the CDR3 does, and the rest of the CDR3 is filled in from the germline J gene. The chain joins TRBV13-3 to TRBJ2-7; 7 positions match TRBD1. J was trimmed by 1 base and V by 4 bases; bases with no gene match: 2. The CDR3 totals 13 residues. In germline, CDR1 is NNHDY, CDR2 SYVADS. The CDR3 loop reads CASSRDRSYEQYF. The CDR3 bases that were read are TGTGCCAGCAGTCGGGACAGATCCTATGAACAGTAC.

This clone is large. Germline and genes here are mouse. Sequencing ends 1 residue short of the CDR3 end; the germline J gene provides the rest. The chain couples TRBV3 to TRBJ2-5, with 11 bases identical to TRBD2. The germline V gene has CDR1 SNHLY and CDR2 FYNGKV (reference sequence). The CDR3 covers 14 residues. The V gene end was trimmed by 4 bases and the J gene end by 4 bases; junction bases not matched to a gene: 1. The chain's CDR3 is CASSWDWGKDTQYF. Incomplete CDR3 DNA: TGTGCCAGCAGCTGGGACTGGGGGAAAGACACCCAGTAC.